The 25 T cell receptor beta chains below were found in one sample sequenced in a study of cytomegalovirus exposure and HLA in healthy donors. The PCR used 60 Vbeta and 13 Jbeta primers. Only in-frame clones appear in the TCRdb table, and some are missing; sequencing was by immunoSEQ multiplex PCR. This table lists about 88,000 clones. Sequences were obtained from PBMCs. Every receptor here comes from a girl aged 5-17 years in good health and CMV-seropositive.

The chain combines TRBV4-2 with TRBJ2-7; tentative D call: TRBD2 (5 bases). Trimming took 0 bases from V and 7 from J, leaving 10 bases between them. From germline, CDR1 is LGHNA and CDR2 YNFKEQ. The CDR3 is 13 amino acids. The CDR3 protein is CASSQDFGVEQYF. The CDR3 nucleotides read TGTGCCAGCAGCCAAGATTTCGGGGTGGAGCAGTACTTC.

This sequence joins TRBV7-6 and TRBJ1-3; D perhaps matches TRBD1 (5 bases). This CDR3 comprises 15 residues. Between the trimmed V and J ends, which lost 1 base and 4 bases, there was a span of 11 bases. Per germline, CDR1 SGHVS and CDR2 FNYEAQ. The CDR3: CASSLVGGEGNTIYF. CDR3 nucleotides: TGTGCCAGCAGCTTAGTGGGAGGGGAAGGAAACACCATATATTTT.

The chain is built from TRBV5-4 and TRBJ1-6, with D perhaps matching TRBD1 (5 bases). Trimming took 1 base from V and 6 from J, leaving 8 bases between them. The germline V gene encodes CDR1 SGHNT and CDR2 YYREEE (reference sequence). This CDR3 is 14 amino acids long. CDR3 in amino acids: CASSLSRANSPLHF. As DNA, the CDR3 is TGTGCCAGCAGCTTGTCCAGGGCTAATTCACCCCTCCACTTT.

This sequence joins TRBV25-1 and TRBJ2-3; no definite D call. CDR1 MGHDK and CDR2 SYGVNS come from the germline V gene. Trimming took off 1 base at V and 4 bases at J, with 9 bases between the two ends. CDR3 length equals 14 residues. CDR3 nucleotide sequence: TGTGCCAGCAGTGAATTGAGTTCATCAGATACGCAGTATTTT. Amino acids: CASSELSSSDTQYF. Drawing the rest from reference TRBV25-1 and TRBJ2-3, the complete variable domain is EADIYQTPRYLVIGTGKKITLECSQTMGHDKMYWYQQDPGMELHLIHYSYGVNSTEKGDLSSESTVSRIRTEHFPLTLESARPSHTSQYLCASSELSSSDTQYFGPGTRLTVL.

The CDR3 DNA is TGTGCCAGTCCCCCCGGACCGGGACAGGGGACGTGCGAGCAGTACGTC. Protein product: CASPPGPGQGTCEQYV. The chain combines TRBV19 with TRBJ2-7; 10 bases are shared with TRBD1. The length of the CDR3 is 16 residues. Losses at the gene ends were 8 bases for V and 6 bases for J; bases not matched to a gene: 16. Germline values: CDR1 LNHDA, CDR2 SQIVND (reference sequence).

With respect to this clone: This CDR3 is also generated by other DNA sequences in the sample. V gene TRBV4-2 combines with J gene TRBJ1-4, with 9 bases fitting TRBD1. The CDR3 covers 15 residues. Germline V gene sequence: CDR1 LGHNA, CDR2 YNFKEQ. The J segment lost 8 bases and the V segment lost 5 bases, leaving 9 bases of the junction unmatched. CDR3 sequence reads: CASSSPGTGREKLFF. The CDR3 region has the DNA TGTGCCAGCAGCTCGCCAGGGACAGGGAGGGAAAAACTGTTTTTT.

This chain uses TRBV6-6 with TRBJ2-2, with D perhaps matching TRBD2 (5 bases). Per the germline V gene, CDR1 is MNHNY and CDR2 is SVGAGI (reference sequence). The CDR3 spans 15 residues. Trimming took 6 bases from V and 5 from J, leaving 16 bases between them. CDR3 amino acids: CASSPERTGTGELFF. As DNA, the CDR3 is TGTGCCAGCAGCCCCGAGCGTACGGGGACCGGGGAGCTGTTTTTT.

The chain recombines TRBV20-1 with TRBJ1-1; TRBD1 aligns across 7 bases. Per germline, CDR1 DFQATT and CDR2 SNEGSKA (reference sequence). The CDR3 runs to 11 residues. V shed 4 bases and J 8 bases; nucleotides not matched to a gene: 4. CDR3 in DNA: TGCAGTGCTAACCGGGACAGAGAAGCTTTCTTT. It encodes CSANRDREAFF.

The CDR3: CASSSITSGGIYEQYF. In DNA, the CDR3 is TGTGCCAGCAGCTCTATAACTAGCGGGGGTATCTACGAGCAGTACTTC. The genes are TRBV4-2 and TRBJ2-7; 11 nucleotides align to TRBD2. Unmatched junction bases numbered 9, after V lost 5 bases and J lost 3 bases. The germline V gene has CDR1 LGHNA and CDR2 YNFKEQ. This CDR3 is 16 amino acids long.

The chain combines TRBV7-2 with TRBJ2-7; 7 bases are shared with TRBD2. The CDR3 runs 14 residues. The V segment lost 1 base and the J segment 2 bases; nucleotides outside the gene matches: 2. From germline, CDR1 is SGHTA and CDR2 FQGNSA. The CDR3 protein is CASSLGAGAYEQYV. Here the CDR3 DNA reads TGTGCCAGCAGCTTAGGGGCGGGGGCCTACGAGCAGTACGTC.

This chain uses TRBV29-1 with TRBJ2-7, with D possibly being TRBD1 (5 bases). The germline CDR1 and CDR2 sequences are SQVTM and ANQGSEA. The CDR3 length is 12 residues. V gave up 6 bases and J gave up 0 bases, with 9 bases separating them. CDR3 bases: TGCAGCGTCTTGACAGACTCCTACGAGCAGTACGTC. Encoded protein: CSVLTDSYEQYV.

This sequence joins TRBV29-1 and TRBJ2-6; TRBD1 might be the D (5 bases). Germline V lookup: CDR1 SQVTM, CDR2 ANQGSEA. The CDR3 spans 14 residues. V dropped 8 bases and J dropped 0 bases, with 11 bases sitting between them. As DNA, the CDR3 is TGCAGCACCCTGACAGACTCTGGGGCCAACGTCCTGACTTTC. Protein sequence: CSTLTDSGANVLTF.

The V and J genes are TRBV5-6 and TRBJ1-5, with 9 nucleotides matching TRBD1. The CDR3 loop spans 19 amino acids. Germline-derived CDR1 and CDR2 are SGHDT and YYEEEE. Trimming cost V 3 bases and J 3 bases; bases outside gene matches: 16. DNA for the CDR3: TGTGCCAGCAGCTCCCGACAGGGGGTTTATTGGAGCGCCAATCAGCCCCAGCATTTT. Translated: CASSSRQGVYWSANQPQHF.

This rearrangement joins TRBV5-6 to TRBJ1-1, with no clear D. This CDR3 region has 12 residues. The germline CDR1 and CDR2 sequences are SGHDT and YYEEEE. V lost 0 bases and J 5 bases, leaving 5 bases between the germline ends. The CDR3 DNA sequence: TGTGCCAGCAGCTTGGGGCGGACTGAAGCTTTCTTT. Protein sequence: CASSLGRTEAFF.

V is TRBV7-9 and J is TRBJ2-4; TRBD2 might be the D (5 bases). The germline V and J ends were trimmed by 4 bases and 1 base, with 11 bases remaining between them. CDR1 is SEHNR, CDR2 FQNEAQ, per germline (reference sequence). The length of the CDR3 is 15 residues. CDR3 coding DNA: TGTGCCAGCAGCTCCGCGAGGGAGGCCAAAAACATTCAGTACTTC. This sequence encodes CASSSAREAKNIQYF.

CDR3 protein: CASSHGQEPNEQFF. CDR3 nucleotides: TGTGCCAGCAGCCACGGACAGGAGCCCAATGAGCAGTTCTTC. V gene TRBV13 combines with J gene TRBJ2-1, with 7 nucleotides matching TRBD1. The V gene end was trimmed by 5 bases and the J gene end by 6 bases; junction bases not matched to a gene: 7. CDR3 size: 14 residues. The V gene's germline CDR1 is PRHDT and CDR2 FYEKMQ (reference sequence).

The rearrangement links TRBV5-1 to TRBJ1-1; no clear D gene. This CDR3 has 14 amino acids. Germline lookup yields CDR1 SGHRS and CDR2 YFSETQ. With 0 bases removed from V and 3 bases from J, the gap between germline ends came to 9 bases. The CDR3 reads CASSLAGRDTEAFF. DNA for the CDR3: TGCGCCAGCAGCTTGGCCGGGAGGGACACTGAAGCTTTCTTT.

The chain carries TRBV4-1 and TRBJ2-3, with a possible D match to TRBD1 (6 bases). This CDR3 has 14 residues. The V end was cut by 2 bases, the J end by 0 bases, with 6 bases between. Germline-derived CDR1 and CDR2 are MGHRA and YSYEKL. The CDR3 here is CASSQQGSTDTQYF. CDR3 in DNA: TGCGCCAGCAGCCAACAGGGGAGCACAGATACGCAGTATTTT.

This chain connects TRBV29-1 to TRBJ2-7; D call uncertain. The germline V gene has CDR1 SQVTM and CDR2 ANQGSEA. The CDR3 covers 12 residues. V lost 1 base and J 5 bases, leaving 9 bases between the germline ends. The CDR3 sequence: CSVEVGPNEQYF. CDR3 coding DNA: TGCAGCGTTGAAGTGGGCCCCAACGAGCAGTACTTC.

V and J are TRBV2 and TRBJ2-7; TRBD2 is a possible D gene (6 bases). V was clipped by 1 base and J by 2 bases, with 12 bases between them. CDR1 and CDR2 (germline): SNHLY, FYNNEI. This CDR3 contains 15 residues. The CDR3 loop reads CASSEVAGSPYEQYF. In DNA form, the CDR3 reads TGTGCCAGCAGTGAAGTTGCGGGGTCCCCCTACGAGCAGTACTTC.

The J gene is TRBJ1-1, the V gene TRBV5-1; 8 bases match TRBD1. CDR1 SGHRS and CDR2 YFSETQ come from the germline V gene. After removal of 4 bases from V and 12 bases from J, the junction contained 17 bases not matched to a gene. The CDR3 consists of 15 residues. The CDR3 region is CASSPLQGGDVRPFF. The CDR3 coding sequence is TGCGCCAGCAGCCCGCTACAGGGGGGCGATGTTCGTCCTTTCTTT.

This rearrangement joins TRBV28 to TRBJ2-7, with 7 bases lining up with TRBD1. The CDR3 is 14 amino acids. Germline CDR1 MDHEN, CDR2 SYDVKM. Losses at the gene ends were 6 bases for V and 3 bases for J; bases not matched to a gene: 8. The CDR3 sequence: CASSFQGQYYEQYV. In DNA, the CDR3 is TGTGCCAGCAGCTTCCAGGGACAGTACTACGAGCAGTACGTC.

This chain uses TRBV5-1 with TRBJ2-5, with a weak D call TRBD2 (5 bases). Trimming removed 3 bases from V and 5 bases from J, with 8 bases in between. Germline-derived CDR1 and CDR2 are SGHRS and YFSETQ. There are 12 residues in the CDR3. For the CDR3, the DNA is TGCGCCAGCAGCTCCGGGGTTGAGACCCAGTACTTC. Translating it yields CASSSGVETQYF.

The chain couples TRBV7-3 to TRBJ1-1; perhaps TRBD1 as D (6 bases). Trimming shortened V by 4 bases and J by 1 base, and 7 bases separated the two germline ends. The germline V gene encodes CDR1 SGHTA and CDR2 FQGTGA. This CDR3 has 13 amino acids. This CDR3 reads CASSSDRNTEAFF. Here the CDR3 DNA reads TGTGCCAGCAGCTCGGACAGGAACACTGAAGCTTTCTTT.

The rearrangement uses TRBV6-1 and TRBJ2-7, with 10 bases aligning to TRBD1. This CDR3 has 14 amino acids. Germline V gene sequence: CDR1 MNHNS, CDR2 SASEGT. The ends lost 6 bases at V and 3 bases at J; junction bases unmatched: 5. CDR3 coding DNA: TGTGCCAGCAGGGGGGGGGACAGGGGCTACGAGCAGTACTTC. Its protein product is CASRGGDRGYEQYF.